The 32 T cell receptor beta chains below were found in one sample sequenced in a study of human T cells and chemical hapten exposure. TCRdb fed the RACE reads into MiXCR, producing one record per CDR3 protein. The table has some 84,000 distinct CDR3 sequences, about 8% seen once. The time point: pre-sensitization, week 0. As for treatment: therapeutic diphenylcyclopropenone sensitization with weekly scalp DPC. The specimen comprised whole blood, sampled in connection with sensitization to the hapten diphenylcyclopropenone (DPC). The receptor source for this set is a man between 35 and 55 years old with alopecia areata. Some clones in this sample may be carry-over from other donors' samples.

The chain joins TRBV7-8 to TRBJ2-3, with 11 bases matching TRBD2. Germline CDR1 and CDR2: SGHVS and FQNEAQ. The CDR3 has 16 residues. V lost 5 bases and J lost 2; bases outside the gene matches: 6. As DNA, the CDR3 is TGTGCCAGCAGCCCCTGGGGACTAGCGGCCACAGATACGCAGTATTTT. Translated, it gives CASSPWGLAATDTQYF.

This clonotype was found a few times. The rearrangement joins TRBV7-2 to TRBJ2-5; 10 nucleotides line up with TRBD1. CDR1 is SGHTA and CDR2 is FQGNSA in the germline V gene. J lost 4 bases, V lost 2 bases, and 7 bases had no gene match. The CDR3 runs 16 residues. The CDR3 DNA follows: TGTGCCAGCAGCTTACCACCAGACAGGGGGCGAGAGACCCAGTACTTC. Its translation: CASSLPPDRGRETQYF.

This clonotype has at least ten counts. V usage is TRBV20-1 and J usage is TRBJ2-3; 12 bases fit TRBD1. The ends lost 6 bases at V and 8 bases at J; junction bases unmatched: 12. The CDR3 has 15 amino acids. The V gene's germline CDR1 is DFQATT and CDR2 SNEGSKA (reference sequence). Written as DNA, the CDR3 is TGCAGTGCCAACCCCGGGACAGGGGGCTTCAGTACGCAGTATTTT. It yields the protein CSANPGTGGFSTQYF.

Only a few counts were recorded for this clonotype. This chain joins TRBV25-1 and TRBJ2-5, with D possibly called TRBD1 or TRBD2 (7 bases each). V shed 9 bases and J shed 2 bases, with 16 bases lying between them. The CDR3 length is 14 residues. Germline V gene sequence: CDR1 MGHDK, CDR2 SYGVNS. The DNA of the CDR3 is TGTGCCAGGAGAAGACAGGGAGGGCAAGAGACCCAGTACTTC. This translates into CARRRQGGQETQYF.

This clonotype was picked up many times. The V call is TRBV3-1, the J call TRBJ2-3; 8 bases fit TRBD1. The CDR3 contains 15 residues. The germline V gene has CDR1 LGHDT and CDR2 YNNKEL (reference sequence). V trimming: 1 base; J trimming: 2 bases; junction bases outside the gene matches: 2. The CDR3 here is CASSQGTGYTDTQYF. CDR3 sequence (DNA): TGTGCCAGCAGCCAAGGGACAGGGTACACAGATACGCAGTATTTT.

The V call is TRBV29-1, the J call TRBJ2-1, with D possibly matching TRBD1 (5 bases). Between the trimmed V and J ends, which lost 2 bases and 4 bases, there was a span of 9 bases. The germline V gene has CDR1 SQVTM and CDR2 ANQGSEA. The CDR3 sequence is 13 residues long. For the CDR3, the DNA is TGCAGCGTTGAATTCCCAGGGTACAATGAGCAGTTCTTC. As protein: CSVEFPGYNEQFF.

The V gene is TRBV7-9, the J gene TRBJ2-5; 9 bases are a match to TRBD2. The CDR3 is made up of 15 amino acids. The V segment lost 4 bases and the J segment 4 bases; nucleotides outside the gene matches: 7. CDR1 is SEHNR, CDR2 FQNEAQ, per germline (reference sequence). CDR3 coding DNA: TGTGCCAGCAGCTCAAACAGCGGGAGGAGAGAGACCCAGTACTTC. Translated: CASSSNSGRRETQYF.

This clonotype has at least ten counts. The chain has TRBV20-1 and TRBJ2-1; no reliable D call. Germline CDR1 is DFQATT and CDR2 is SNEGSKA (reference sequence). This CDR3 contains 15 residues. Trimming cost V 6 bases and J 8 bases, with 23 bases left between them. CDR3 nucleotides: TGCAGTGCCCCAGCGAGGCTCCTATTGGGCGATGAGCAGTTCTTC. Protein product: CSAPARLLLGDEQFF.

This clonotype was seen a few times. This chain links TRBV20-1 with TRBJ2-2; 9 bases are a match to TRBD1. Germline V CDR1 and CDR2: DFQATT, SNEGSKA (reference sequence). With 1 base clipped from V and 4 bases from J, the junction kept 7 bases outside the gene matches. The length of the CDR3 is 16 residues. This CDR3 reads CSARGGTGRGTGELFF. For the CDR3, the DNA is TGCAGTGCTAGAGGAGGGACAGGGAGGGGCACCGGGGAGCTGTTTTTT.

V gene TRBV6-5 combines with J gene TRBJ2-5; 7 bases fit TRBD1. The trim removed 0 bases at V and 4 bases at J, leaving 8 bases unmatched. The germline V gene encodes CDR1 MNHEY and CDR2 SVGAGI. This CDR3 region has 16 residues. The chain's CDR3 is CASSYSTGWVGETQYF. CDR3 coding DNA: TGTGCCAGCAGTTACTCGACAGGGTGGGTCGGAGAGACCCAGTACTTC.

The chain recombines TRBV27 with TRBJ1-6; possible D gene TRBD1, 5 bases. V was trimmed by 4 bases and J by 5 bases, leaving 6 bases between them. This CDR3 is 13 amino acids long. Germline CDR1 and CDR2: MNHEY and SMNVEV (reference sequence). The CDR3, as DNA: TGTGCCAGCAGTTGGGGGGATAATTCACCCCTCCACTTT. Translating gives CASSWGDNSPLHF.

The V call is TRBV7-3, the J call TRBJ2-1; D not certain. This CDR3 is built from 15 residues. The germline V and J ends were trimmed by 2 bases and 5 bases, with 13 bases remaining between them. CDR1 is SGHTA and CDR2 is FQGTGA in the germline V gene. The CDR3 DNA follows: TGTGCCAGCAGCTTAGGCTACCAAAATCACAATGAGCAGTTCTTC. This translates into CASSLGYQNHNEQFF. The variable domain in full, completed from reference TRBV7-3 and TRBJ2-1, reads GAGVSQTPSNKVTEKGKYVELRCDPISGHTALYWYRQSLGQGPEFLIYFQGTGAADDSGLPNDRFFAVRPEGSVSTLKIQRTERGDSAVYLCASSLGYQNHNEQFFGPGTRLTVL.

This clonotype was detected ten times or more. J is TRBJ2-3 and V is TRBV5-6, with TRBD1 matching over 7 bases. J was trimmed by 1 base and V by 2 bases; bases with no gene match: 1. CDR1 SGHDT and CDR2 YYEEEE come from the germline V gene. The CDR3 runs 14 residues. CDR3 sequence reads: CASSFGQGTDTQYF. DNA for the CDR3: TGTGCCAGCAGCTTCGGACAGGGCACAGATACGCAGTATTTT.

This clonotype appeared a few times. The chain has TRBV29-1 and TRBJ2-1; D might be TRBD2 (6 bases). There are 16 residues in the CDR3. CDR1 is SQVTM and CDR2 is ANQGSEA in the germline V gene. V lost 7 bases to trimming and J lost 2 bases, with 21 bases between them. In DNA form, the CDR3 reads TGCAGCGCCGTGTTCCTGGGCGGGAACGCCTACAATGAGCAGTTCTTC. This codes for CSAVFLGGNAYNEQFF.

The genes are TRBV4-2 and TRBJ2-5, with 9 bases that match TRBD1. The CDR3 is made up of 13 amino acids. With 6 bases clipped from V and 3 bases from J, the junction kept 2 bases outside the gene matches. The V gene's germline CDR1 is LGHNA and CDR2 YNFKEQ. The CDR3 DNA is TGTGCCAGCAGAGGGGACAGGGAAGAGACCCAGTACTTC. Its translation: CASRGDREETQYF.

This clonotype was detected a few times. This rearrangement joins TRBV6-1 to TRBJ2-5, with a possible D match to TRBD2 (5 bases). Germline assignment: CDR1 MNHNS and CDR2 SASEGT. The CDR3 contains 13 residues. V shed 7 bases and J shed 2 bases, with 11 bases lying between them. In nucleotides, the CDR3 is TGTGCCAGCAATAGGGAGCGGCAAGAGACCCAGTACTTC. Amino acid sequence: CASNRERQETQYF.

This clonotype was found many times. The chain has TRBV19 and TRBJ1-6; D uncertain. Trimming removed 6 bases from V and 9 bases from J, with 12 bases in between. The germline gives CDR1 LNHDA, CDR2 SQIVND (reference sequence). The length of the CDR3 is 13 residues. The CDR3 reads CASSGGATSPLHF. CDR3 nucleotides: TGTGCCAGTAGCGGTGGAGCGACTTCACCCCTCCACTTT.

The sample holds a few counts of this clonotype. In nucleotides, the CDR3 is TGTGCCAGCAGCCCCTCCGGGGGTTACGAGCAGTACGTC. Translation: CASSPSGGYEQYV. The V and J genes are TRBV3-1 and TRBJ2-7, with a weak D call TRBD2 (6 bases). Trimming cost V 4 bases and J 4 bases, with 11 bases left between them. Germline V CDR1 and CDR2: LGHDT, YNNKEL (reference sequence). The CDR3 has 13 residues.

J is TRBJ1-2 and V is TRBV19; no definite D call. Germline V gene sequence: CDR1 LNHDA, CDR2 SQIVND (reference sequence). Trimming cost V 5 bases and J 2 bases, with 12 bases left between them. The CDR3 sequence is 14 residues long. CDR3 in amino acids: CASSRGDENYGYTF. CDR3 DNA: TGTGCCAGTAGTCGGGGAGACGAAAACTATGGCTACACCTTC.

CDR3 nucleotides: TGTGCCAGCAGCAGATGGGGTGGCCAAATCCAAGAGACCCAGTACTTC. Amino acids: CASSRWGGQIQETQYF. The chain joins TRBV7-2 to TRBJ2-5; D gene uncertain. Germline-derived CDR1 and CDR2 are SGHTA and FQGNSA. Trimming removed 5 bases from V and 1 base from J, with 17 bases in between. This CDR3 has 16 amino acids. Complete variable domain (other parts from reference TRBV7-2 and TRBJ2-5): GAGVSQSPSNKVTEKGKDVELRCDPISGHTALYWYRQSLGQGLEFLIYFQGNSAPDKSGLPSDRFSAERTGGSVSTLTIQRTQQEDSAVYLCASSRWGGQIQETQYFGPGTRLLVL.

In this sample, this clonotype turned up a few times. The chain employs TRBV7-2 and TRBJ2-1; TRBD2 agrees at 12 bases. CDR1 and CDR2 from the germline V gene are SGHTA and FQGNSA. This CDR3 spans 14 amino acids. After removal of 5 bases from V and 13 bases from J, the junction contained 9 bases not matched to a gene. CDR3: CASSQTTSGSEQFF. CDR3 DNA: TGTGCCAGCAGCCAAACGACTAGCGGGAGTGAACAGTTCTTC.

This chain links TRBV10-3 with TRBJ2-6, with D perhaps matching TRBD1 (6 bases). The CDR3 length is 15 residues. V shed 4 bases and J shed 2 bases, with 9 bases lying between them. The germline V gene has CDR1 ENHRY and CDR2 SYGVKD. CDR3 bases: TGTGCCATCAGTGGCCAGGGGACTGGGGCCAACGTCCTGACTTTC. It specifies CAISGQGTGANVLTF.

This clonotype occurred a few times. This chain uses TRBV28 with TRBJ2-7; TRBD2 might be the D (6 bases). The CDR3 sequence is 14 residues long. Germline assignment: CDR1 MDHEN and CDR2 SYDVKM. Trimming stripped 5 bases from V and 6 bases from J, with 17 bases between. The CDR3 DNA follows: TGTGCCAGCAGTCCCCCGGAGGGAGGAATCGAGCAGTACTTC. As protein: CASSPPEGGIEQYF.

This clonotype was recorded many times. This chain connects TRBV6-5 to TRBJ1-1; 7 bases are a match to TRBD1. Trimming cost V 4 bases and J 2 bases; bases outside gene matches: 7. Germline-derived CDR1 and CDR2 are MNHEY and SVGAGI. The CDR3 loop spans 15 amino acids. CDR3 nucleotides: TGTGCCAGCAGTTCTTTGACAGGGCGTAACACTGAAGCTTTCTTT. Translating it yields CASSSLTGRNTEAFF.

This clonotype was recorded many times. V and J are TRBV6-5 and TRBJ1-6, with 7 bases that match TRBD1. The CDR3 is 13 residues long. CDR1 and CDR2 (germline): MNHEY, SVGAGI. V lost 10 bases to trimming and J lost 7 bases; unmatched junction nucleotides: 7. DNA of the CDR3: TGTGCCACCTCTGACAGGGCAAATTCACCCCTCCACTTT. This sequence encodes CATSDRANSPLHF.

This clonotype was recorded many times. V and J are TRBV28 and TRBJ2-6; 9 nucleotides match TRBD2. CDR1 and CDR2 from the germline V gene are MDHEN and SYDVKM. The CDR3 covers 18 residues. The trim removed 1 base at V and 0 bases at J, leaving 4 bases unmatched. CDR3: CASSLFAGGPSGANVLTF. DNA for the CDR3: TGTGCCAGCAGTTTATTCGCGGGAGGGCCCTCTGGGGCCAACGTCCTGACTTTC.

As to this clonotype: This could be a read error, since a much larger clone is one nucleotide away. The rearrangement joins TRBV29-1 to TRBJ2-1; 12 bases are a match to TRBD2. Germline loops: CDR1 SQVTM, CDR2 ANQGSEA. The CDR3 has 14 amino acids. For the CDR3, the DNA is TGCAACGTACCTAGCGGGAGGGCTGCTGGTGAGCAGTTCTTC. This sequence encodes CNVPSGRAAGEQFF.

This clonotype showed up just a few times. V is TRBV29-1 and J is TRBJ2-3; D remains unclear. V dropped 4 bases and J dropped 5 bases, with 10 bases sitting between them. CDR1 SQVTM and CDR2 ANQGSEA come from the germline V gene. The CDR3 totals 12 residues. Written as DNA, the CDR3 is TGCAGCGTTGCAGGTGTTGAAGATACGCAGTATTTT. Protein product: CSVAGVEDTQYF.

There are many counts of this clonotype. V is TRBV7-8 and J is TRBJ2-3; 9 bases fit TRBD2. The V segment lost 5 bases and the J segment 0 bases; nucleotides outside the gene matches: 12. Germline V gives CDR1 SGHVS, CDR2 FQNEAQ. The CDR3 length is 18 residues. CDR3 sequence: CASSPLAGLYTSTDTQYF. CDR3 bases: TGTGCCAGCAGCCCTCTAGCGGGACTATATACTAGCACAGATACGCAGTATTTT.

This clonotype was seen a handful of times. This sequence joins TRBV3-1 and TRBJ1-2, with 11 bases matching TRBD1. There are 15 residues in the CDR3. With 5 bases clipped from V and 1 base from J, the junction kept 3 bases outside the gene matches. Looked up from germline, CDR1 is LGHDT and CDR2 is YNNKEL (reference sequence). CDR3 region: CASSAGTGGNYGYTF. The CDR3 DNA sequence: TGTGCCAGCAGCGCAGGGACAGGGGGTAACTATGGCTACACCTTC.

The CDR3 loop is CASSISGQGAKYGYTF. In DNA, the CDR3 is TGTGCCAGTAGTATATCGGGACAGGGAGCGAAATATGGCTACACCTTC. The gene calls are TRBV19 and TRBJ1-2; TRBD1 aligns across 9 bases. J was trimmed by 5 bases and V by 2 bases; bases with no gene match: 9. The CDR3 length is 16 residues. CDR1 and CDR2 from the germline V gene are LNHDA and SQIVND (reference sequence).

The gene calls are TRBV12-3 or TRBV12-4 and TRBJ1-4; maybe TRBD1 (5 bases). Trimming took 7 bases from V and 6 from J, leaving 21 bases between them. CDR3 length: 16 residues. CDR3 coding DNA: TGTGCCAGCACCCCGGGGTCGGGGGTGACCGATGAAAAACTGTTTTTT. It encodes CASTPGSGVTDEKLFF.